Each of the 21 T cell receptor beta chains below was sequenced from the same sample in a study of T cells after yellow fever vaccination. TCRdb reprocessed the 5' RACE reads with MiXCR, giving one entry per CDR3 protein. This sample has hundreds of thousands of distinct CDR3 sequences; about 4% occur once, and the top ten carry around 25%. Specimen: PBMCs, collected 5 days after the yellow fever booster vaccination. These receptors originate from a man younger than 35 who received the YFV17D yellow fever vaccine.

The CDR3 is CASSQVLGGTDQPQHF. The CDR3 DNA sequence: TGTGCCAGCAGCCAAGTTCTAGGTGGGACTGATCAGCCCCAGCATTTT. V is TRBV4-2 and J is TRBJ1-5; possibly TRBD1 for D (5 bases). CDR1 is LGHNA and CDR2 is YNFKEQ in the germline V gene. Trimming stripped 1 base from V and 5 bases from J, with 15 bases between. This CDR3 is built from 16 residues.

This clonotype has at least ten counts. The chain carries TRBV29-1 and TRBJ1-1; no definite D call. This CDR3 is 14 amino acids long. Trimming cost V 0 bases and J 1 base, with 9 bases left between them. The germline CDR1 and CDR2 sequences are SQVTM and ANQGSEA. The CDR3 DNA reads TGCAGCGTTGAAGATCGTTACGGGAACACTGAAGCTTTCTTT. Translating gives CSVEDRYGNTEAFF.

This clonotype showed up just a few times. The CDR3 region has the DNA TGTGCCAGCAGTTTAGCCTTAGGAAAAGATACGCAGTATTTT. Protein product: CASSLALGKDTQYF. The rearrangement links TRBV28 to TRBJ2-3; no definite D call. The germline gives CDR1 MDHEN, CDR2 SYDVKM. V was trimmed by 2 bases and J by 5 bases, leaving 11 bases between them. CDR3 size: 14 residues.

This clonotype was seen more than once but under ten times. The chain links TRBV6-5 to TRBJ1-1; TRBD1 might be the D (5 bases). This CDR3 comprises 15 residues. Trimming took off 3 bases at V and 4 bases at J, with 15 bases between the two ends. Per germline, CDR1 MNHEY and CDR2 SVGAGI. The CDR3 nucleotides read TGTGCCAGCAGTTATAAGGGGCTACCCCGCACTGAAGCTTTCTTT. This encodes CASSYKGLPRTEAFF.

The chain uses TRBV12-3 or TRBV12-4 and TRBJ1-1; a weak D match, TRBD1 (6 bases). The CDR3 is 12 amino acids. Trimming took 0 bases from V and 11 from J, leaving 10 bases between them. The CDR3 coding sequence is TGTGCCAGCAGTTTAGCCAACAGGGAGGCTTTCTTT. Translated: CASSLANREAFF.

In this sample, this clonotype turned up a few times. This chain joins TRBV2 and TRBJ1-5; the D is unclear. The CDR3 length is 14 residues. Looked up from germline, CDR1 is SNHLY and CDR2 is FYNNEI. The V end was cut by 6 bases, the J end by 1 base, with 10 bases between. The CDR3: CASSGRVSNQPQHF. As DNA, the CDR3 is TGTGCCAGCAGCGGGAGGGTGAGCAATCAGCCCCAGCATTTT.

This rearrangement joins TRBV20-1 to TRBJ2-1; D gene uncertain. Trimming pared 6 bases from V and 8 bases from J, leaving 20 bases between. The length of the CDR3 is 14 residues. Germline CDR1 and CDR2: DFQATT and SNEGSKA (reference sequence). CDR3 region: CSARLGRTWDEQFF. In nucleotides, the CDR3 is TGCAGTGCCCGGCTTGGACGGACCTGGGATGAGCAGTTCTTC.

This clonotype came up a few times. This sequence joins TRBV27 and TRBJ2-2; no clear D gene. Germline CDR1 is MNHEY and CDR2 is SMNVEV (reference sequence). Trimming cost V 6 bases and J 7 bases, with 9 bases left between them. CDR3 size: 12 residues. The CDR3 bases are TGTGCCAGCAGCTGGGTGAACGGGGAGCTGTTTTTT. Its translation: CASSWVNGELFF.

V and J are TRBV20-1 and TRBJ1-2, with D possibly matching TRBD1 (5 bases). CDR1 is DFQATT, CDR2 SNEGSKA, per germline (reference sequence). This CDR3 spans 11 amino acids. With 6 bases removed from V and 8 bases from J, the gap between germline ends came to 13 bases. CDR3 DNA sequence: TGCAGTGCGGACAACTTGGGGGGCTACACCTTC. It yields the protein CSADNLGGYTF.

Ten or more counts support this clonotype. The chain links TRBV12-3 or TRBV12-4 to TRBJ1-1, with D uncertain. V was clipped by 2 bases and J by 4 bases, with 11 bases between them. This CDR3 spans 14 amino acids. The CDR3: CASSLRVRGTEAFF. The CDR3 nucleotides read TGTGCCAGCAGTTTAAGGGTCCGGGGCACTGAAGCTTTCTTT.

The chain links TRBV5-1 to TRBJ2-5; 7 bases fit TRBD2. Germline CDR1 reads SGHRS; CDR2 reads YFSETQ. V was pared by 2 bases and J by 4 bases, with 5 bases of the junction left unmatched. CDR3 length: 14 residues. The CDR3 region has the DNA TGCGCCAGCAGCTTTGGGGAGGGAAGAGAGACCCAGTACTTC. Translation gives CASSFGEGRETQYF.

This clonotype appeared many times. The chain combines TRBV24-1 with TRBJ1-1; D is unclear. Germline V gives CDR1 KGHDR, CDR2 SFDVKD. V was trimmed by 0 bases and J by 1 base, leaving 2 bases between them. The CDR3 runs 13 residues. The CDR3 loop is CATSDLENTEAFF. As DNA, the CDR3 is TGTGCCACCAGTGATTTGGAGAACACTGAAGCTTTCTTT.

This clonotype was seen more than once but under ten times. CDR3: CASSQEGGGLTYEQYF. The CDR3, as DNA: TGTGCCAGCAGCCAAGAGGGAGGTGGGTTAACCTACGAGCAGTACTTC. The rearrangement uses TRBV4-2 and TRBJ2-7; TRBD2 is a possible D gene (6 bases). The germline V gene encodes CDR1 LGHNA and CDR2 YNFKEQ. The ends were cut back, 0 bases at V and 2 bases at J, with 14 bases in the middle. The CDR3 spans 16 residues.

The CDR3 loop reads CASSQQDSYGYTF. In nucleotides, the CDR3 is TGCGCCAGCAGCCAACAGGACAGCTATGGCTACACCTTC. V gene TRBV4-1 combines with J gene TRBJ1-2; the D gene is possibly TRBD1 (6 bases). Germline V lookup: CDR1 MGHRA, CDR2 YSYEKL. V dropped 2 bases and J dropped 4 bases, with 8 bases sitting between them. The CDR3 is made up of 13 amino acids.

This chain uses TRBV12-3 or TRBV12-4 with TRBJ1-2; D might be TRBD1 (5 bases). The CDR3 consists of 14 residues. Trimming took off 3 bases at V and 5 bases at J, with 13 bases between the two ends. CDR3 sequence (DNA): TGTGCCAGCAGTTTCGGCCAGGGTCGGTATGGCTACACCTTC. Translation gives CASSFGQGRYGYTF.

There are many counts of this clonotype. V gene TRBV13 combines with J gene TRBJ1-1, with D unclear. Trimming shortened V by 2 bases and J by 2 bases, and 12 bases separated the two germline ends. The CDR3 is 15 residues long. From germline, CDR1 is PRHDT and CDR2 FYEKMQ (reference sequence). Here the CDR3 DNA reads TGTGCCAGCAGCTTAATGCAAAGGCTCAACACTGAAGCTTTCTTT. The encoded protein is CASSLMQRLNTEAFF. Based on the CDR3 plus reference TRBV13 and TRBJ1-1, the full variable domain is AAGVIQSPRHLIKEKRETATLKCYPIPRHDTVYWYQQGPGQDPQFLISFYEKMQSDKGSIPDRFSAQQFSDYHSELNMSSLELGDSALYFCASSLMQRLNTEAFFGQGTRLTVV.

In its sample, this clonotype was seen many times. For the CDR3, the DNA is TGCGCCAGCAGCCCAGGCCTGGGACTGTTTAATTTCAATGAGCAGTTCTTC. This encodes CASSPGLGLFNFNEQFF. The V gene is TRBV5-1, the J gene TRBJ2-1, with D possibly being TRBD2 (6 bases). V lost 4 bases and J 6 bases, leaving 23 bases between the germline ends. In germline, CDR1 is SGHRS, CDR2 YFSETQ. The CDR3 runs to 17 residues.

In this sample, this clonotype turned up many times. This chain links TRBV7-9 with TRBJ1-6; tentative D call: TRBD1 (5 bases). The germline CDR1 and CDR2 sequences are SEHNR and FQNEAQ (reference sequence). Between the trimmed V and J ends, which lost 4 bases and 9 bases, there was a span of 13 bases. The CDR3 is 14 amino acids. The CDR3 DNA reads as TGTGCCAGCAGCTCCGGGACCTTAGGTTCACCCCTCCACTTT. Encoded protein: CASSSGTLGSPLHF. The full variable domain, completed using reference TRBV7-9 and TRBJ1-6, is DTGVSQNPRHKITKRGQNVTFRCDPISEHNRLYWYRQTLGQGPEFLTYFQNEAQLEKSRLLSDRFSAERPKGSFSTLEIQRTEQGDSAMYLCASSSGTLGSPLHFGNGTRLTVT.

This clonotype was detected many times. The chain carries TRBV28 and TRBJ1-1; D is unresolved. CDR1 and CDR2 (germline): MDHEN, SYDVKM. This CDR3 comprises 11 residues. V lost 3 bases and J 6 bases, leaving 5 bases between the germline ends. The DNA for the CDR3 is TGTGCCAGCAGTTTTCTCGCTGAAGCTTTCTTT. It yields the protein CASSFLAEAFF.

The genes are TRBV28 and TRBJ2-5, with TRBD1 matching 8 bases. The J segment lost 3 bases and the V segment lost 3 bases, leaving 6 bases of the junction unmatched. This CDR3 region has 15 residues. CDR1 is MDHEN and CDR2 is SYDVKM in the germline V gene. CDR3 in DNA: TGTGCCAGCAGTTTCTCCGGACAGGGCGAAGAGACCCAGTACTTC. Translation: CASSFSGQGEETQYF.

This clonotype came up a few times. This chain uses TRBV5-1 with TRBJ2-7, with a possible D match to TRBD2 (6 bases). The CDR3 spans 14 residues. V dropped 6 bases and J dropped 7 bases, with 20 bases sitting between them. CDR1 and CDR2 from the germline V gene are SGHRS and YFSETQ. The DNA of the CDR3 is TGCGCCAGCACCGCCCGGGGAGGTCTAAGAGAGCAGTACGTC. Its translation is CASTARGGLREQYV.